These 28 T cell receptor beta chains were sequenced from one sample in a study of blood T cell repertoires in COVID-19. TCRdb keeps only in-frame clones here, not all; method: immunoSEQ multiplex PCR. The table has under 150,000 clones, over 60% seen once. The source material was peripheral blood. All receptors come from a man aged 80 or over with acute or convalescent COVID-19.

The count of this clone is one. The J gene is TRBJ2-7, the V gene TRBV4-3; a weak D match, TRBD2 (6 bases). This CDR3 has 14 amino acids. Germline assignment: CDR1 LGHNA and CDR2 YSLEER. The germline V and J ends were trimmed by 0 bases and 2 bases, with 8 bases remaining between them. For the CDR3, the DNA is TGCGCCAGCAGCCAAGAGACGGGGGCCTACGAGCAGTACTTC. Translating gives CASSQETGAYEQYF.

CDR3: CASGSLAGELFF. The CDR3 DNA reads as TGTGCCAGCGGTAGTCTGGCCGGGGAGCTGTTTTTT. This chain connects TRBV11-2 to TRBJ2-2; D gene unclear. Trimming stripped 8 bases from V and 6 bases from J, with 10 bases between. The CDR3 runs 12 residues. Germline V gene lookup returns CDR1 SGHAT and CDR2 FQNNGV.

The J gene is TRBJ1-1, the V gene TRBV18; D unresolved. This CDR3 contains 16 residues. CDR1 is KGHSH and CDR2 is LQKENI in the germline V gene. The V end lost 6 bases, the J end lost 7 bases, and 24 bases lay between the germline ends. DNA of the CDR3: TGTGCCAGCTCTTCGGGGATCCCTGCACTTAACGGTGAAGCTTTCTTT. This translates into CASSSGIPALNGEAFF. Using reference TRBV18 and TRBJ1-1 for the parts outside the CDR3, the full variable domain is NAGVMQNPRHLVRRRGQEARLRCSPMKGHSHVYWYRQLPEEGLKFMVYLQKENIIDESGMPKERFSAEFPKEGPSILRIQQVVRGDSAAYFCASSSGIPALNGEAFFGQGTRLTVV.

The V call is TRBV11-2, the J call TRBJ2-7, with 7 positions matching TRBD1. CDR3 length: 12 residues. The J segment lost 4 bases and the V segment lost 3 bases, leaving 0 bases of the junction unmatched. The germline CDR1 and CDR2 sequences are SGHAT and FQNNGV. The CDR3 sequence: CASSLDRYEQYF. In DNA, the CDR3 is TGTGCCAGCAGCTTGGACAGGTACGAGCAGTACTTC.

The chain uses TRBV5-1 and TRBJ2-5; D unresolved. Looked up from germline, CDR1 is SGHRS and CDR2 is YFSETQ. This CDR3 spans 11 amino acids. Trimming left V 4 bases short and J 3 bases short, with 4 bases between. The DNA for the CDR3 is TGCGCCAGCAGCGCAGAAGAGACCCAGTACTTC. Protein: CASSAEETQYF.

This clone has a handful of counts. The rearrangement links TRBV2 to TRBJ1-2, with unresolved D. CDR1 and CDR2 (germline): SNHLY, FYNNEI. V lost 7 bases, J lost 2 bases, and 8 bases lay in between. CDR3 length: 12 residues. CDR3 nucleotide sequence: TGTGCCAGCACTAACGGGAACTATGGCTACACCTTC. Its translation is CASTNGNYGYTF.

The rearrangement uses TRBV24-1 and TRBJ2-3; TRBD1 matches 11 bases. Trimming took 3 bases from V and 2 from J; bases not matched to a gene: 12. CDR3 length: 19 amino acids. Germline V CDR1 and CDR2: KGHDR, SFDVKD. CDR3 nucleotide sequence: TGTGCCACCAGTGATGGGAGGTTTAGGACAGGGGGCGACACAGATACGCAGTATTTT. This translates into CATSDGRFRTGGDTDTQYF.

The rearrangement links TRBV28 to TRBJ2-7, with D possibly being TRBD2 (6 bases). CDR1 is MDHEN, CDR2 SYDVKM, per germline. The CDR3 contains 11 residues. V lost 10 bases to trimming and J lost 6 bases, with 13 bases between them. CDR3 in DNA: TGTGCCACCGGGGGAAGACCCGAGCAGTACTTC. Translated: CATGGRPEQYF.

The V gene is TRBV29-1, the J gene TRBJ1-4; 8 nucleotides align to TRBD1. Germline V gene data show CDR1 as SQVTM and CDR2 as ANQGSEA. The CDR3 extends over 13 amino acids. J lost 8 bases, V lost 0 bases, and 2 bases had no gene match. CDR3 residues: CSVEEGQEEKLFF. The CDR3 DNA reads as TGCAGCGTTGAAGAGGGACAGGAGGAAAAACTGTTTTTT.

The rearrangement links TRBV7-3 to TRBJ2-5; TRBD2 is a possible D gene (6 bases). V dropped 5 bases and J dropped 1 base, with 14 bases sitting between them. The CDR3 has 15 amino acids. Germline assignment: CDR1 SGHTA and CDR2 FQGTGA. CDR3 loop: CASSRFGTLQETQYF. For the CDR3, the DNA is TGTGCCAGCAGCCGGTTCGGGACTCTCCAAGAGACCCAGTACTTC.

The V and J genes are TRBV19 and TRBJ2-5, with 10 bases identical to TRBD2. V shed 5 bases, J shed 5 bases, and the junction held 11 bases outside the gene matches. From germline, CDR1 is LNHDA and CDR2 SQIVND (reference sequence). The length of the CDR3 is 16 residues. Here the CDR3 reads CASSPRERGGPETQYF. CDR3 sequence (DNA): TGTGCCAGTAGTCCCCGAGAGCGGGGGGGCCCGGAGACCCAGTACTTC.

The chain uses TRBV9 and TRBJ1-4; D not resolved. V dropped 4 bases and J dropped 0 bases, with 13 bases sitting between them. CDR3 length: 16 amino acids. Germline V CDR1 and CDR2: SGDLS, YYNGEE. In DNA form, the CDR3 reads TGTGCCAGCAGCATACGGGGTCAGTCAACTAATGAAAAACTGTTTTTT. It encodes CASSIRGQSTNEKLFF. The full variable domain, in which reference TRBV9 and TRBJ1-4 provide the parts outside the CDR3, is DSGVTQTPKHLITATGQRVTLRCSPRSGDLSVYWYQQSLDQGLQFLIQYYNGEERAKGNILERFSAQQFPDLHSELNLSSLELGDSALYFCASSIRGQSTNEKLFFGSGTQLSVL.

CDR3 bases: TGTGCCAGCAGTTACCTCACTAGCGGGGGGTCCTACGAGCAGTACTTC. It translates to CASSYLTSGGSYEQYF. The chain couples TRBV6-5 to TRBJ2-7, with TRBD2 matching over 12 bases. CDR1 MNHEY and CDR2 SVGAGI come from the germline V gene. Trimming cost V 2 bases and J 1 base; bases outside gene matches: 3. The CDR3 sequence is 16 residues long.

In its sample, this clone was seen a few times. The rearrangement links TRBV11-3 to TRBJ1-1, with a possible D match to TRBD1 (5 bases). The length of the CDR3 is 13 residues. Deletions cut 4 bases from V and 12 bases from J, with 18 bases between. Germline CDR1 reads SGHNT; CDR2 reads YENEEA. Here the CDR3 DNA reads TGTGCCAGCAGCTCACACGGGACTTCTGGGACTTTCTTT. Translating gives CASSSHGTSGTFF.

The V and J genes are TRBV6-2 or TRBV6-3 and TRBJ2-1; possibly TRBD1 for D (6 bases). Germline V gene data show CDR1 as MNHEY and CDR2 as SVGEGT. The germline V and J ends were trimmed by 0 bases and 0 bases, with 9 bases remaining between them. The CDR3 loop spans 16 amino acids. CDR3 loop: CASSYSIRGSYNEQFF. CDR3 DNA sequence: TGTGCCAGCAGTTACTCGATCAGGGGCTCCTACAATGAGCAGTTCTTC.

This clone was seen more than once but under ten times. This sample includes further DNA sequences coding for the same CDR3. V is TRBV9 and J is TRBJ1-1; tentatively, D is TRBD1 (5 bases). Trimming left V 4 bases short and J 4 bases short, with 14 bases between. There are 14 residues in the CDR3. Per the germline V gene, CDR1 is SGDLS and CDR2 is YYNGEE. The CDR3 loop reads CASSPNRGGTEAFF. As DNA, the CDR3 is TGTGCCAGCAGCCCTAACCGGGGGGGCACTGAAGCTTTCTTT.

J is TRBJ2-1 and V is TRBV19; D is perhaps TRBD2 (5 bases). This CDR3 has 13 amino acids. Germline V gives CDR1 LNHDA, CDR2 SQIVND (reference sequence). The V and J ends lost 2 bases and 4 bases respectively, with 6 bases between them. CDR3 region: CASSIPGYNEQFF. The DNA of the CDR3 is TGTGCCAGTAGTATACCGGGATACAATGAGCAGTTCTTC.

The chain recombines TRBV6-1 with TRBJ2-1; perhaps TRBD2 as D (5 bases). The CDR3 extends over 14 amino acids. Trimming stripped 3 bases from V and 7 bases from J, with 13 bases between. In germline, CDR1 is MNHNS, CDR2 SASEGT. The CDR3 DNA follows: TGTGCCAGCAGTGAGGCTCCCCGGAGGAATGAGCAGTTCTTC. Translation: CASSEAPRRNEQFF.

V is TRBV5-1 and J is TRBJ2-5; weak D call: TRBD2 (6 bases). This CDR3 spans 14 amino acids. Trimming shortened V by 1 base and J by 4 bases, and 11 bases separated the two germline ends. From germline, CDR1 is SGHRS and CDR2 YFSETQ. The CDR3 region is CASSLSLRGETQYF. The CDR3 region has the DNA TGCGCCAGCAGCTTGTCTCTGCGGGGAGAGACCCAGTACTTC.

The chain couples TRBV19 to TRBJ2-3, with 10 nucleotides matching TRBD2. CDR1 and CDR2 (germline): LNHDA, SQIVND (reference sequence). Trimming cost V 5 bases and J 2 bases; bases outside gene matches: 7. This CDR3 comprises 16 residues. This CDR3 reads CASSPSGGAYTDTQYF. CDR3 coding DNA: TGTGCCAGTAGTCCGAGCGGGGGGGCCTACACAGATACGCAGTATTTT.

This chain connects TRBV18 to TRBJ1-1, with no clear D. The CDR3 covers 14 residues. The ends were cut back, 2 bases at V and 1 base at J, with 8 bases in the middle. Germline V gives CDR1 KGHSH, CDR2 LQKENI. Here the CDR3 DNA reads TGTGCCAGCTCACCAAACAGTGGGAACACTGAAGCTTTCTTT. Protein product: CASSPNSGNTEAFF.

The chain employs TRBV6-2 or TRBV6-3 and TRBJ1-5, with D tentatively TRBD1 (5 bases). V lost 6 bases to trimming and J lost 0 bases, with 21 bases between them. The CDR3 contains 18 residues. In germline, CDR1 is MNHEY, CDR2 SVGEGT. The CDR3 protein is CASSPQGGFTNSNQPQHF. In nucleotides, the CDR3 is TGTGCCAGCAGCCCCCAGGGTGGCTTTACGAATAGCAATCAGCCCCAGCATTTT.

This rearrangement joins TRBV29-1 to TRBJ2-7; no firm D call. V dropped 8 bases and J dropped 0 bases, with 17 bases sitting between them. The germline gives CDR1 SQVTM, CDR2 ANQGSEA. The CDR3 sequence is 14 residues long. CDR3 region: CSTAPRVSSYEQYF. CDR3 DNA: TGCAGCACCGCACCGCGAGTAAGCTCCTACGAGCAGTACTTC.

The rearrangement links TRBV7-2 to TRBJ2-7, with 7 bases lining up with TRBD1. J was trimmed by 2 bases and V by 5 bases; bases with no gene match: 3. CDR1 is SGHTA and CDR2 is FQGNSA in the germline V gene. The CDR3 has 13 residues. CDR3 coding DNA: TGTGCCAGCAGCCCGGGACAGACCTACGAGCAGTACTTC. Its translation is CASSPGQTYEQYF.

The CDR3, as DNA: TGTGCCAGCAGCCCATGGGCTTCAGCCTACGAGCAGTACTTC. Protein product: CASSPWASAYEQYF. The rearrangement uses TRBV5-4 and TRBJ2-7; D is ambiguous. The length of the CDR3 is 14 residues. Trimming stripped 4 bases from V and 2 bases from J, with 13 bases between. Per the germline V gene, CDR1 is SGHNT and CDR2 is YYREEE (reference sequence).

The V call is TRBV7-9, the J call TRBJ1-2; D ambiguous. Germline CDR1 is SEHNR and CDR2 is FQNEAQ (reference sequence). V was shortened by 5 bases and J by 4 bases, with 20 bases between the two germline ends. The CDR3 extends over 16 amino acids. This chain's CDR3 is CASSPWPLGGGYGYTF. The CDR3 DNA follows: TGTGCCAGCAGCCCTTGGCCCCTTGGCGGAGGCTATGGCTACACCTTC.

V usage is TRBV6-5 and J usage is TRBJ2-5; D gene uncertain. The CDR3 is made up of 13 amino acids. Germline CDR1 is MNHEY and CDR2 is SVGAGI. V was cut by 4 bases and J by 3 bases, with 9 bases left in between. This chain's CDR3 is CASSFRVEETQYF. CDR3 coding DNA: TGTGCCAGCAGTTTCCGAGTAGAAGAGACCCAGTACTTC.

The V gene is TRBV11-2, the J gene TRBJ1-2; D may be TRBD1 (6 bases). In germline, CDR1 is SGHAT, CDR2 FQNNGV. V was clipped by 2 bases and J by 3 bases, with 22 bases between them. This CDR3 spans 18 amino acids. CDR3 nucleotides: TGTGCCAGCAGCTTAATAGGTGGGGGCGGGGGCGCCGACTATGGCTACACCTTC. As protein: CASSLIGGGGGADYGYTF.